This paragraph reports one T cell receptor (beta chain). The data were taken from a study of blood T cell repertoires in COVID-19. As for the study in general: Two consecutive negative NP/OP PCR tests, clearance, or resolved symptoms defined Cohort 3 recovery. T cells, B-cell-depleted T cells, or PBMCs provided the cDNA or gDNA that served as material.

Methods used by the authors: Estimates of nucleated cell counts were drawn from the amplification of reference gene primers. Clones were read by immunoSEQ multiplex PCR, and TCRdb kept only the in-frame ones, dropping some. V, J and clone size derive from that table, while D and trimming were established from the DNA sequence. Altogether over 200,000 clones are present, 70% to 90% being singletons, with the ten largest covering over 3%. The age range of participants was 18 to 89 years, with residence in about two dozen US areas. Sample: PBMCs or T cells enriched from blood (not recorded which). The TCR comes from a woman between 50 and 59 years old in a cohort exposed to, infected with or recovered from COVID-19 (not recorded which).

CDR3 region: CASSPASVSTNEKLFF. DNA of the CDR3: TGTGCCAGCTCACCAGCCAGTGTCTCAACTAATGAAAAACTGTTTTTT. The V call is TRBV18, the J call TRBJ1-4, with D uncertain. The CDR3 covers 16 residues. CDR1 is KGHSH and CDR2 is LQKENI in the germline V gene. Trimming cost V 2 bases and J 0 bases, with 10 bases left between them. Together with reference TRBV18 and TRBJ1-4, the CDR3 gives the full variable domain: NAGVMQNPRHLVRRRGQEARLRCSPMKGHSHVYWYRQLPEEGLKFMVYLQKENIIDESGMPKERFSAEFPKEGPSILRIQQVVRGDSAAYFCASSPASVSTNEKLFFGSGTQLSVL.